One sample yielded the 8 T cell receptor beta chains listed below, sequenced in a study of beta chain features in type 1 diabetes. Sequencing targeted expressed TCRB transcripts, as all isolated RNA had been reverse transcribed. Only in-frame clones appear in the TCRdb table, and some are missing; sequencing was by immunoSEQ multiplex PCR. The sample lists about 900,000 clones; roughly 16% were seen once. Material: naive CD4+ T cells from blood. All receptors come from a woman in her late teens or twenties in good health.

This clone was seen only a few times. The rearrangement links TRBV4-1 to TRBJ1-2; D is unresolved. CDR1 is MGHRA, CDR2 YSYEKL, per germline. V was shortened by 1 base and J by 4 bases, with 10 bases between the two germline ends. This CDR3 contains 14 residues. CDR3 coding DNA: TGCGCCAGCAGCCAAGGGGGAGAATTCTATGGCTACACCTTC. It specifies CASSQGGEFYGYTF.

This sequence joins TRBV5-4 and TRBJ2-7, with unresolved D. Trimming removed 4 bases at V and 2 bases at J, with 10 bases between. The V gene's germline CDR1 is SGHNT and CDR2 YYREEE (reference sequence). CDR3 length: 13 residues. The CDR3 DNA sequence: TGTGCCAGCAGCCAGACGACGACCTACGAGCAGTACTTC. Translation: CASSQTTTYEQYF.

This chain joins TRBV7-2 and TRBJ2-5; 13 bases match TRBD2. The germline CDR1 and CDR2 sequences are SGHTA and FQGNSA. Trimming removed 6 bases from V and 5 bases from J; junction bases left unmatched: 9. The CDR3 totals 16 residues. DNA for the CDR3: TGTGCCAGCAGATCCGGACTAGCGGGAGTTAAGGAGACCCAGTACTTC. Protein product: CASRSGLAGVKETQYF. The entire variable domain, with the rest obtained from reference TRBV7-2 and TRBJ2-5, is as follows: GAGVSQSPSNKVTEKGKDVELRCDPISGHTALYWYRQSLGQGLEFLIYFQGNSAPDKSGLPSDRFSAERTGGSVSTLTIQRTQQEDSAVYLCASRSGLAGVKETQYFGPGTRLLVL.

The chain employs TRBV7-9 and TRBJ2-1, with 8 positions matching TRBD1. The V gene's germline CDR1 is SEHNR and CDR2 FQNEAQ (reference sequence). The CDR3 has 12 amino acids. With 5 bases clipped from V and 9 bases from J, the junction kept 3 bases outside the gene matches. DNA of the CDR3: TGTGCCAGCAGCCCGACAGGGGTTGAGCAGTTCTTC. Amino acid sequence: CASSPTGVEQFF.

The V gene is TRBV28, the J gene TRBJ2-1, with 8 bases lining up with TRBD2. V shed 2 bases, J shed 6 bases, and the junction held 6 bases outside the gene matches. The length of the CDR3 is 15 residues. CDR1 and CDR2 (germline): MDHEN, SYDVKM. The CDR3 nucleotides read TGTGCCAGCAGTTTAGGTGCAAGCGGGGGCAATGAGCAGTTCTTC. Translating gives CASSLGASGGNEQFF. The complete variable domain, with remaining parts taken from reference TRBV28 and TRBJ2-1, reads DVKVTQSSRYLVKRTGEKVFLECVQDMDHENMFWYRQDPGLGLRLIYFSYDVKMKEKGDIPEGYSVSREKKERFSLILESASTNQTSMYLCASSLGASGGNEQFFGPGTRLTVL.

This clone was detected a few times. The chain carries TRBV7-2 and TRBJ2-1; D is undetermined. CDR3 length equals 15 residues. The V end lost 5 bases, the J end lost 0 bases, and 11 bases lay between the germline ends. The germline CDR1 and CDR2 sequences are SGHTA and FQGNSA. CDR3 region: CASSLLPSSYNEQFF. The CDR3 DNA follows: TGTGCCAGCAGCCTCCTCCCCAGCTCCTACAATGAGCAGTTCTTC.

This chain joins TRBV28 and TRBJ2-7; TRBD1 matches 7 bases. Germline trimming cut 5 bases from V and 3 bases from J; bases unmatched to any gene: 10. The germline CDR1 and CDR2 sequences are MDHEN and SYDVKM. The CDR3 contains 15 residues. The CDR3 sequence is CASSVNRDRNYEQYF. The CDR3 DNA reads as TGTGCCAGCAGTGTTAACCGGGACAGAAACTACGAGCAGTACTTC.

This rearrangement joins TRBV10-3 to TRBJ2-7, with 8 bases aligning to TRBD1. The ends lost 3 bases at V and 3 bases at J; junction bases unmatched: 4. Germline lookup yields CDR1 ENHRY and CDR2 SYGVKD. The CDR3 length is 14 residues. The CDR3 sequence is CAISDRTGNYEQYF. The CDR3 DNA follows: TGTGCCATCAGTGACAGGACAGGGAACTACGAGCAGTACTTC.